This TCR beta chain was captured in a study of shared clonotypes between healthy human individuals. Only in-frame clones appear in the TCRdb table, and some are missing; sequencing was by immunoSEQ multiplex PCR. The sample comprises 450,000 to 600,000 clones, roughly 85% of which are singletons, and 10% to 15% rests with the top ten. Germline V lookup: CDR1 SGHRS, CDR2 YFSETQ. After removal of 0 bases from V and 8 bases from J, the junction contained 7 bases not matched to a gene. The CDR3 length is 15 residues. This TCR was sampled from a woman in her 40s in good health. Some clones in this sample may be carry-over from other donors' samples. The rearrangement links TRBV5-1 to TRBJ2-1; 8 bases agree with TRBD2. The specimen sequenced was PBMCs. The CDR3 here is CASSLGLAMVDEQFF. The CDR3, as DNA: TGCGCCAGCAGCTTGGGACTAGCGATGGTCGATGAGCAGTTCTTC.